The rows below give T cell receptor beta chains drawn from one sample of a study of T cells after yellow fever vaccination. TCRdb processed the 5' RACE reads anew with MiXCR; each CDR3 protein has one entry. The sample yields 620,000 or so distinct CDR3 sequences, roughly a sixth seen once. Sample: PBMCs, taken about 5 days after the first yellow fever vaccination. These receptors originate from a man aged 18 to 30 who received the YFV17D yellow fever vaccine. CDR3s include the opening cysteine and the closing phenylalanine or tryptophan. Where a row states a size, it is once, few, many or the class of an expanded clone; other rows omit it.

CDR3aa,abundance,v_gene
CASSWGQGAPTTNEKLFF,few,TRBV5-6
CSVESRRMGYTF,-,TRBV29-1
CASSQENGRHNSPLHF,-,TRBV4-2
CSASHLGLTRADTQYF,few,TRBV20-1
CASSPLIEGGSTTDTQYF,once,TRBV14
CASSQGVALETQYF,-,TRBV7-9
CASSPLPGAGANVLTF,-,TRBV5-1
CASSLSRPNTGELFF,-,TRBV12-3/TRBV12-4
CASSLNLRAGVSTDTQYF,-,TRBV11-2
CASRRGAHNEQFF,many,TRBV7-2
CASKAQGADTQYF,-,TRBV28
CASRSTGILDTQYF,-,TRBV6-1
CASGRPYGYTF,-,TRBV6-2/TRBV6-3
CSARPGNNEAFF,-,TRBV20-1
CASSVGDFTDTQYF,few,TRBV9
CASSLLPGDSSYNEQFF,few,TRBV5-1
CAISERGSSTGELFF,few,TRBV10-3
CASSQSNSHPYEQYF,-,TRBV23-1
CASSRGTSGRWNTGELFF,-,TRBV12-3/TRBV12-4
CASNRGRGYDEQFF,-,TRBV6-2/TRBV6-3
CAWSVTRPGNTEAFF,-,TRBV30
CATSKAGEGKAKNIQYF,-,TRBV15
CAWSVWGSERNEQFF,few,TRBV30
CASSFLSGGVQETQYF,few,TRBV12-3/TRBV12-4
CASSPDKIGTGELFF,few,TRBV5-1
CASSQDVVGGGAAYEQYF,-,TRBV4-3
CASSRPRVSGELFF,few,TRBV3-1
CASSPDGNSDTQYF,-,TRBV18
CASSQDSGTNNQPQHF,-,TRBV3-1
CASSPQGGGAGELFF,many,TRBV9
CATAGTSSSYNEQFF,-,TRBV24-1
CASKQPAGGPDTQYF,few,TRBV2
CASSSNRAGPGYTF,few,TRBV7-8
CASSSRGHTDTQYF,many,TRBV7-7
CAIKLGRSGNTIYF,few,TRBV10-3
CASRGGGATYNEQFF,few,TRBV5-1
CASSWDWNYGYTF,few,TRBV5-4
CSVDAERFSGELFF,-,TRBV29-1
CASSTKRADTEAFF,-,TRBV7-9
CASSFPPQGDNTDTQYF,few,TRBV28
CAIREQLVNTEAFF,few,TRBV10-3